A selection of T cell receptor beta chains follows, all from one sample in a study of blood T cell repertoires in COVID-19. Measured with immunoSEQ multiplex PCR; TCRdb has only the in-frame clones, and not every one. Among about 130,000 clones, 75% to 90% were seen once, and the ten largest hold more than 3.5%. What was sequenced was peripheral blood. These receptors all come from a human donor in a cohort sampled during active COVID-19. The CDR3 runs from the conserved cysteine through the conserved F or W. A D gene is named only where the DNA matches it firmly. Part of the rows lack a size; the others show once, few, many or a class for expanded clones.

clone_size	d_call	v_call	j_call	cdr3_aa	cdr3_nt
-	TRBD1	TRBV27	TRBJ1-1	CASSPQTGPLDTEAFF	TGTGCCAGCAGTCCCCAGACAGGGCCCCTTGACACTGAAGCTTTCTTT
-	TRBD2	TRBV7-3	TRBJ2-1	CASSRKKLAGEYNEQFF	TGTGCCAGCAGCCGGAAAAAACTAGCGGGGGAGTACAATGAGCAGTTCTTC
-	-	TRBV7-9	TRBJ2-7	CASSYSPYEQYF	TGTGCCAGCAGCTACAGCCCCTACGAGCAGTACTTC
-	-	TRBV5-4	TRBJ2-1	CASSGGPNEQFF	TGTGCCAGCAGCGGAGGCCCCAATGAGCAGTTCTTC
-	-	TRBV2	TRBJ1-4	CASTGGTGGEKLFF	TGTGCCAGCACCGGGGGGACCGGGGGGGAAAAACTGTTTTTT
-	-	TRBV9	TRBJ2-6	CASNLGGSSGANVLTF	TGTGCCAGCAATCTTGGGGGCTCCTCTGGGGCCAACGTCCTGACTTTC
-	-	TRBV5-1	TRBJ2-3	CASSLRQGKDTQYF	TGCGCCAGCAGCTTAAGGCAGGGCAAAGATACGCAGTATTTT
-	-	TRBV7-2	TRBJ2-7	CASSSPGSYEQYF	TGTGCCAGCAGCTCCCCCGGGAGCTACGAGCAGTACTTC
-	-	TRBV2	TRBJ2-6	CASSVGGSGANVLTF	TGTGCCAGCAGTGTAGGGGGATCTGGGGCCAACGTCCTGACTTTC
-	TRBD2	TRBV10-3	TRBJ2-5	CAISESRAAGGRETQYF	TGTGCCATCAGTGAGTCGAGGGCAGCGGGGGGCCGGGAGACCCAGTACTTC
once	TRBD2	TRBV4-3	TRBJ2-1	CASSKESGGASEQFF	TGCGCCAGCAGCAAAGAGAGCGGGGGGGCCTCTGAGCAGTTCTTC
-	TRBD2	TRBV4-3	TRBJ2-3	CASSQAFLPGLAASTDTQYF	TGCGCCAGCAGCCAAGCTTTTCTGCCAGGACTAGCGGCTAGCACAGATACGCAGTATTTT
-	-	TRBV4-3	TRBJ2-3	CASSQDGATDTQYF	TGCGCCAGCAGCCAAGATGGAGCCACAGATACGCAGTATTTT
-	TRBD2	TRBV9	TRBJ2-1	CASSVDPLAGVKNEQFF	TGTGCCAGCAGCGTAGACCCCCTAGCGGGAGTGAAGAATGAGCAGTTCTTC
-	-	TRBV2	TRBJ2-3	CASSISGMGTDTQYF	TGTGCCAGCAGTATCAGTGGTATGGGCACAGATACGCAGTATTTT
few	TRBD1	TRBV4-1	TRBJ1-2	CASSSGTGSYGYTF	TGCGCCAGCAGCTCAGGGACAGGGAGCTATGGCTACACCTTC
few	TRBD1	TRBV3-1/TRBV3-2	TRBJ2-2	CASTLFETGAAGELFF	TGTGCCAGCACCTTATTCGAGACAGGGGCGGCCGGGGAGCTGTTTTTT
-	-	TRBV6-2/TRBV6-3	TRBJ2-1	CASSYGDYNEQFF	TGTGCCAGCAGTTACGGAGATTACAATGAGCAGTTCTTC
-	TRBD2	TRBV4-3	TRBJ2-3	CASSQDLAGGPDTQYF	TGCGCCAGCAGCCAAGATCTAGCGGGGGGGCCAGATACGCAGTATTTT
-	TRBD1	TRBV10-3	TRBJ2-7	CATAPGQKVYEQYF	TGTGCCACCGCACCGGGACAGAAGGTTTACGAGCAGTACTTC
-	-	TRBV6-1	TRBJ2-3	CASSEAVARTDTQYF	TGTGCCAGCAGTGAAGCGGTTGCGCGAACAGATACGCAGTATTTT
-	TRBD1	TRBV19	TRBJ1-6	CASRPGTVILNSPLHF	TGTGCCAGTAGACCCGGGACAGTAATCCTAAATTCACCCCTCCACTTT
-	TRBD1	TRBV11-2	TRBJ1-3	CASSLGQPGNTIYF	TGTGCCAGCAGCCTGGGACAGCCTGGAAACACCATATATTTT
-	-	TRBV5-6	TRBJ1-2	CASSPLDSVPAAGYTF	TGTGCCAGCAGCCCCCTGGACAGTGTTCCGGCTGCAGGCTACACCTTC
-	-	TRBV5-6	TRBJ1-6	CASSFSGGRSHSPLHF	TGTGCCAGCAGTTTCTCCGGAGGGCGGAGTCACTCACCCCTCCACTTT
-	TRBD1	TRBV14	TRBJ2-2	CASSQDGTGLGAGELFF	TGTGCCAGCAGCCAAGACGGGACAGGACTCGGCGCCGGGGAGCTGTTTTTT
once	-	TRBV9	TRBJ1-1	CASSVTGSWASEAFF	TGTGCCAGCAGCGTTACAGGGTCATGGGCTTCTGAAGCTTTCTTT
-	TRBD1	TRBV20-1	TRBJ1-1	CSASGQVNTEAFF	TGCAGTGCTAGTGGACAGGTGAACACTGAAGCTTTCTTT
many	-	TRBV15	TRBJ1-5	CATSKDGAGNQPQHF	TGTGCCACCAGTAAGGACGGAGCAGGGAATCAGCCCCAGCATTTT
-	-	TRBV18	TRBJ1-5	CASSHGVREGVVNQPQHF	TGTGCCAGCTCACACGGGGTACGGGAAGGAGTCGTCAATCAGCCCCAGCATTTT
-	TRBD1	TRBV5-1	TRBJ1-1	CASSRSGQKTEAFF	TGCGCCAGCAGCCGTTCGGGACAGAAAACTGAAGCTTTCTTT
-	-	TRBV7-9	TRBJ2-1	CASRWEASQTLNEQFF	TGTGCCAGCAGGTGGGAAGCTAGCCAGACCCTCAATGAGCAGTTCTTC
-	-	TRBV4-3	TRBJ2-5	CASSPVRRLGETQYF	TGCGCCAGCAGCCCCGTCCGGAGACTCGGGGAGACCCAGTACTTC
-	-	TRBV28	TRBJ2-6	CATRRGGRRGANVLTF	TGTGCCACCCGTAGGGGGGGAAGGAGGGGGGCCAACGTCCTGACTTTC
-	TRBD2	TRBV14	TRBJ2-1	CASSTGTSGRGEQFF	TGTGCCAGCAGCACCGGGACTAGCGGGAGGGGTGAGCAGTTCTTC
-	-	TRBV27	TRBJ1-2	CASSPRVSYGYTF	TGTGCCAGCAGTCCCAGGGTCTCCTATGGCTACACCTTC
-	TRBD1	TRBV4-3	TRBJ2-1	CASSRVTRTGDEQFF	TGCGCCAGCAGCCGAGTAACCCGGACAGGGGACGAGCAGTTCTTC
-	-	TRBV19	TRBJ1-5	CASSMKGDGNQPQHF	TGTGCCAGTAGTATGAAAGGGGATGGCAATCAGCCCCAGCATTTT
-	-	TRBV30	TRBJ2-1	CAWSPDEGEQFF	TGTGCCTGGAGTCCAGACGAGGGTGAGCAGTTCTTC
many	-	TRBV6-2/TRBV6-3	TRBJ2-1	CASSFSAVSYNEQFF	TGTGCCAGCAGTTTCTCCGCGGTCTCCTACAATGAGCAGTTCTTC
-	-	TRBV19	TRBJ1-5	CASSHGQPNQPQHF	TGTGCCAGTAGTCATGGACAGCCCAATCAGCCCCAGCATTTT
-	TRBD2	TRBV19	TRBJ2-7	CASSIVGGAYEQYF	TGTGCCAGTAGTATAGTGGGAGGGGCCTACGAGCAGTACTTC
-	-	TRBV10-3	TRBJ1-2	CAISEETGSTSYGYTF	TGTGCCATCAGTGAGGAAACCGGGTCGACTAGCTATGGCTACACCTTC
once	-	TRBV11-2	TRBJ2-5	CASNNTSKDYGSEKTQYF	TGTGCCAGCAACAACACCTCCAAGGACTACGGGTCGGAGAAGACCCAGTACTTC
-	-	TRBV4-2	TRBJ1-2	CASSQETGRVYTF	TGTGCCAGCAGCCAGGAAACAGGGAGGGTCTACACCTTC
-	-	TRBV25-1	TRBJ1-2	CASSENSLLYGYTF	TGTGCCAGCAGTGAGAACAGCCTCCTCTATGGCTACACCTTC
-	-	TRBV6-6	TRBJ1-2	CASTRTRELEGYTF	TGTGCCAGCACCCGCACGAGGGAATTGGAAGGCTACACCTTC
-	-	TRBV3-1/TRBV3-2	TRBJ2-5	CASSQTGVSGQETQYF	TGTGCCAGCAGCCAGACTGGGGTGAGCGGGCAAGAGACCCAGTACTTC
medium-sized	-	TRBV7-9	TRBJ1-1	CASSSDTEAFF	TGTGCCAGCAGTTCGGACACTGAAGCTTTCTTT
-	-	TRBV18	TRBJ1-6	CASSPLDPGSYNSPLHF	TGTGCCAGCTCACCTCTGGATCCGGGCTCCTATAATTCACCCCTCCACTTT
-	-	TRBV7-3	TRBJ1-2	CASSWTGQTGYTF	TGTGCCAGCAGCTGGACTGGACAGACGGGCTACACCTTC
-	TRBD2	TRBV27	TRBJ2-5	CASRRWGLQETQYF	TGTGCCAGCAGACGTTGGGGACTACAAGAGACCCAGTACTTC